One T cell receptor beta chain is described in this entry. Its antigen is still unknown. This record belongs to a study of early stage breast cancer tumors. Sequencing used immunoSEQ multiplex PCR; TCRdb keeps in-frame clones, though not all of them. The sample shows approximately 48,000 clones, about 89% of them seen only once. Study observations and caveats: Commonly generated sequences made up most enriched TCRB sequences shared between patients. Compared with adjacent normal breast tissue, tumors showed 2 to 3-fold greater T cell density and higher clonality. Bulk DNA sequencing of unsorted cells missed chain pairing and markers.

The specimen was blood. The TCR comes from a person between 65 and 79 years old with breast cancer.

The CDR3 DNA follows: TGTGCCAGCGTTCGGGACAACCAAGAGACCCAGTACTTC. Translating it yields CASVRDNQETQYF. The chain recombines TRBV2 with TRBJ2-5, with a possible D match to TRBD1 (6 bases). Between the trimmed V and J ends, which lost 8 bases and 0 bases, there was a span of 10 bases. This CDR3 is built from 13 residues. The germline V gene encodes CDR1 SNHLY and CDR2 FYNNEI.